These T cell receptor beta chains were read from a single sample in a study of shared T cell receptors in the human thymus. The protocol was immunoSEQ multiplex PCR, while the TCRdb copy is restricted to in-frame clones and leaves out a portion. The sample carries some 700,000 clones, approximately 83% recorded once. The same data also went into a second study, on human thymus T cells.

Specimen: thymocytes. These receptors were obtained from a girl less than two years old with a congenital heart defect. The CDR3 runs from the conserved cysteine through the conserved F or W. Each record gives: CDR3 DNA, CDR3 protein, J gene, V gene, D gene, clone size, CDR3 length. D genes are given only for firm matches. Part of the rows lack a size; the others show once, few, many or a class for expanded clones.

DNA: TGTGCCAGCAGCGGAAGAACCTCACAGGTAAACTATGGCTACACCTTC
CDR3: CASSGRTSQVNYGYTF
J: TRBJ1-2
V: TRBV11-2
D: .
size: .
length: 16

DNA: TGTGCCAGCAGCTTGAGAACTACCGACAATGAGCAGTTCTTC
CDR3: CASSLRTTDNEQFF
J: TRBJ2-1
V: TRBV5-4
D: .
size: once
length: 14

DNA: TGCGCCAGCAGTGAGCCCAGGGTGACTGGGGCCAACGTCCTGACTTTC
CDR3: CASSEPRVTGANVLTF
J: TRBJ2-6
V: TRBV10-2
D: .
size: once
length: 16

DNA: TGCGCCAGCAGCAGGCAAGCGACTAGCGGGGACACAGATACGCAGTATTTT
CDR3: CASSRQATSGDTDTQYF
J: TRBJ2-3
V: TRBV5-1
D: TRBD2
size: .
length: 17

DNA: TGTGCCAGCAGCCCCCGGACAGGGATAGACACTGAAGCTTTCTTT
CDR3: CASSPRTGIDTEAFF
J: TRBJ1-1
V: TRBV9
D: TRBD1
size: .
length: 15

DNA: TGTGCCAGCAGTTCTCAATTCCGGACAGGGAAAAGGGATGAGCAGTTCTTC
CDR3: CASSSQFRTGKRDEQFF
J: TRBJ2-1
V: TRBV28
D: TRBD1
size: .
length: 17

DNA: TGTGCCAGCAGGGGGACAGGGTGGAGGTTAGGCACAGATACGCAGTATTTT
CDR3: CASRGTGWRLGTDTQYF
J: TRBJ2-3
V: TRBV13
D: TRBD1
size: .
length: 17

DNA: TGTGCCAGTAGTATTCCTAGCTCCCCTCGACCGCTGAACACTGAAGCTTTCTTT
CDR3: CASSIPSSPRPLNTEAFF
J: TRBJ1-1
V: TRBV19
D: .
size: .
length: 18

DNA: TGCGCCAGCAGCTTGAGACTAGCGGGGGGGCCGGAGACCCAGTACTTC
CDR3: CASSLRLAGGPETQYF
J: TRBJ2-5
V: TRBV5-1
D: TRBD2
size: .
length: 16

DNA: TGTGCCAGCAGCTTAAATCCGGATCAGCCCCAGCATTTT
CDR3: CASSLNPDQPQHF
J: TRBJ1-5
V: TRBV7-6
D: .
size: .
length: 13

DNA: TGCAGTGCTTCAGCGGTAGGCCTAGCTTTCTTT
CDR3: CSASAVGLAFF
J: TRBJ1-1
V: TRBV20-1
D: .
size: once
length: 11

DNA: TGTGCCAGCAGTCACGACAGGGGGGGAGGCTACACCTTC
CDR3: CASSHDRGGGYTF
J: TRBJ1-2
V: TRBV6-1
D: TRBD1
size: .
length: 13

DNA: TGTGCCAGCAGCTCCTCAAGCGAGAGGCTGAATGAAAAACTGTTTTTT
CDR3: CASSSSSERLNEKLFF
J: TRBJ1-4
V: TRBV11-2
D: .
size: .
length: 16

DNA: TGTGCCAGTAGTATAGTTGGGACAGCTACCTACGAGCAGTACTTC
CDR3: CASSIVGTATYEQYF
J: TRBJ2-7
V: TRBV19
D: TRBD1
size: .
length: 15

DNA: TGTGCTAGTGGTCCTGGTCGCGGTTCCGAGGACATGTATCCCCGGGAGACCCAGTACTTC
CDR3: CASGPGRGSEDMYPRETQYF
J: TRBJ2-5
V: TRBV12-5
D: .
size: .
length: 20

DNA: TGTGCCAGCAGCTTGACGGGAGGTGAAGCTTTCTTT
CDR3: CASSLTGGEAFF
J: TRBJ1-1
V: TRBV5-8
D: .
size: .
length: 12

DNA: TGTGCCAGCAGCCCAGGAGGGACAGCTATCGTCCAAGAGACCCAGTACTTC
CDR3: CASSPGGTAIVQETQYF
J: TRBJ2-5
V: TRBV7-7
D: .
size: .
length: 17

DNA: TGTGCCAGCAGCTTGGCCCCGACAGGGCATGACTATGGCTACACCTTC
CDR3: CASSLAPTGHDYGYTF
J: TRBJ1-2
V: TRBV5-4
D: TRBD1
size: .
length: 16

DNA: TGCGCCAGCAGCCAAGGGGACAGGGGTTGTACCGGGGAGCTGTTTTTT
CDR3: CASSQGDRGCTGELFF
J: TRBJ2-2
V: TRBV4-1
D: TRBD1
size: .
length: 16

DNA: TGTGCCAGTAGTATTGATGGGCAGGGGGGCACTGAAGCTTTCTTT
CDR3: CASSIDGQGGTEAFF
J: TRBJ1-1
V: TRBV19
D: TRBD1
size: .
length: 15

DNA: TGTGCCAGCAGCTTCGTACTTCTCCGGACAGTCGGAAACAATGAGCAGTTCTTC
CDR3: CASSFVLLRTVGNNEQFF
J: TRBJ2-1
V: TRBV7-6
D: .
size: .
length: 18

DNA: TGTGCCAGCAAATCGGGGAGCAGCACAGATACGCAGTATTTT
CDR3: CASKSGSSTDTQYF
J: TRBJ2-3
V: TRBV28
D: .
size: .
length: 14

DNA: TGTGCCAGCAGTTACAGAGCTAACTATGGCTACACCTTC
CDR3: CASSYRANYGYTF
J: TRBJ1-2
V: TRBV6-5
D: .
size: .
length: 13

DNA: TGCGCCAGCAGCCAAGATAGTTCCCAGGGTTATTTGGGTCAGCCCCAGCATTTT
CDR3: CASSQDSSQGYLGQPQHF
J: TRBJ1-5
V: TRBV4-1
D: .
size: .
length: 18

DNA: TGCGCCAGCAGCCAAGATCACGGGACAGGGGGGCCCTACGAGCAGTACTTC
CDR3: CASSQDHGTGGPYEQYF
J: TRBJ2-7
V: TRBV4-1
D: TRBD1
size: few
length: 17

DNA: TGTGCCAGCAGCCAAGAACAGGGCTTCGGTCAGCCCCAGCATTTT
CDR3: CASSQEQGFGQPQHF
J: TRBJ1-5
V: TRBV11-2
D: .
size: .
length: 15

DNA: TGTGCCAGCAGCTTAGGCTCTCTGGCGACTAGCGGGGAACCCGGGGAGCTGTTTTTT
CDR3: CASSLGSLATSGEPGELFF
J: TRBJ2-2
V: TRBV11-2
D: TRBD2
size: .
length: 19

DNA: TGTGCCAGCAGTTCCATGGGGGCTCGCACAGATACGCAGTATTTT
CDR3: CASSSMGARTDTQYF
J: TRBJ2-3
V: TRBV6-5
D: .
size: .
length: 15

DNA: TGTGCCAGCAGCTTGGCAGGGTCGGACGAGCAGTACTTC
CDR3: CASSLAGSDEQYF
J: TRBJ2-7
V: TRBV7-9
D: .
size: .
length: 13

DNA: TGCGCCAGCAGCTCCCGGACAGGGAATATGTCCTACAATGAGCAGTTCTTC
CDR3: CASSSRTGNMSYNEQFF
J: TRBJ2-1
V: TRBV4-3
D: TRBD1
size: once
length: 17

DNA: TGTGCCAGCATTCTCCAGAGCCGGGACAGTAATTCACCCCTCCACTTT
CDR3: CASILQSRDSNSPLHF
J: TRBJ1-6
V: TRBV2
D: TRBD1
size: .
length: 16

DNA: TGTGCCTGGAGTGTACTGAAAAGGGGTAATTCACCCCTCCACTTT
CDR3: CAWSVLKRGNSPLHF
J: TRBJ1-6
V: TRBV30
D: .
size: .
length: 15

DNA: TGTGCCAGTACAGCGGGAGCCTCGAGCTCCTACAATGAGCAGTTCTTC
CDR3: CASTAGASSSYNEQFF
J: TRBJ2-1
V: TRBV19
D: TRBD2
size: .
length: 16

DNA: TGTGCCACCGAGAAGGCGGGGGGGGTAGTATGGAACACTGAAGCTTTCTTT
CDR3: CATEKAGGVVWNTEAFF
J: TRBJ1-1
V: TRBV28
D: .
size: .
length: 17

DNA: TGTGCCAGCAGACAGACGGCTTATAATTCACCCCTCCACTTT
CDR3: CASRQTAYNSPLHF
J: TRBJ1-6
V: TRBV6-6
D: .
size: once
length: 14

DNA: TGCGCCAGCAGCTTGCAGGGGCGGGAGCAGTACTTC
CDR3: CASSLQGREQYF
J: TRBJ2-7
V: TRBV5-1
D: .
size: once
length: 12

DNA: TGTGCCAGCAGCTATGACAGGGTAAGAGGTGGCTACACCTTC
CDR3: CASSYDRVRGGYTF
J: TRBJ1-2
V: TRBV13
D: TRBD1
size: .
length: 14

DNA: TGTGCCAGCAGCTTGCGGACAGGGGGTGGCTACACCTTC
CDR3: CASSLRTGGGYTF
J: TRBJ1-2
V: TRBV5-4
D: TRBD1
size: .
length: 13

DNA: TGTGCCAGCAGCTGGGACTCGGGGGTAGCTGAAGCTTTCTTT
CDR3: CASSWDSGVAEAFF
J: TRBJ1-1
V: TRBV14
D: .
size: .
length: 14

DNA: TGTGCCAGCAGCCCCTTAGGGGTGGCCAAGGTGGAAGACATTCAGTACTTC
CDR3: CASSPLGVAKVEDIQYF
J: TRBJ2-4
V: TRBV7-2
D: .
size: .
length: 17